The 13 T cell receptor beta chains below all came from one sample that was sequenced in a study of T cell responses to AZD1222 COVID-19 vaccine. Profiled with immunoSEQ multiplex PCR; TCRdb holds only in-frame clones, not every one. Among more than 95,000 clones listed, roughly 93% were seen once. This material consisted of peripheral blood, taken 28 days after the second AZD1222 dose. These receptor sequences come from an adult who received the AZD1222 COVID-19 vaccine.

This sequence joins TRBV9 and TRBJ2-7; D unclear. Germline V gene lookup returns CDR1 SGDLS and CDR2 YYNGEE. The CDR3 consists of 15 residues. V was pared by 0 bases and J by 3 bases, with 13 bases between. The CDR3 region has the DNA TGTGCCAGCAGCGTAGCCCTGGGCAGTGTCTACGAGCAGTACTTC. This gives the protein CASSVALGSVYEQYF.

The rearrangement uses TRBV19 and TRBJ2-5; 12 nucleotides line up with TRBD1. The CDR3 length is 16 residues. V trimming: 0 bases; J trimming: 7 bases; junction bases outside the gene matches: 6. From germline, CDR1 is LNHDA and CDR2 SQIVND (reference sequence). The CDR3 loop reads CASSIDRDRGRGTQYF. CDR3 DNA sequence: TGTGCCAGTAGTATAGACCGGGACAGGGGGCGCGGGACCCAGTACTTC.

The chain couples TRBV7-8 to TRBJ2-1, with D perhaps matching TRBD1 (6 bases). The germline V gene encodes CDR1 SGHVS and CDR2 FQNEAQ. The V end lost 5 bases, the J end lost 8 bases, and 25 bases lay between the germline ends. The CDR3 totals 17 residues. CDR3 DNA: TGTGCCAGCAGCCCAACGACAGGCCGAACCGTAGTGGATGAGCAGTTCTTC. Its protein is CASSPTTGRTVVDEQFF.

CDR3 sequence reads: CASSPPNLDDQFF. In nucleotides, the CDR3 is TGTGCCAGCTCACCACCTAACCTAGACGACCAGTTCTTC. The rearrangement links TRBV18 to TRBJ2-1; D gene ambiguous. This CDR3 is built from 13 residues. Trimming cost V 0 bases and J 13 bases, with 13 bases left between them. Germline-derived CDR1 and CDR2 are KGHSH and LQKENI.

J is TRBJ1-5 and V is TRBV4-1; TRBD1 agrees at 10 bases. This CDR3 has 15 residues. Unmatched junction bases numbered 5, after V lost 3 bases and J lost 6 bases. Germline V CDR1 and CDR2: MGHRA, YSYEKL. DNA of the CDR3: TGCGCCAGCAGCCAGGCCGGGACAGGGGTTCAGCCCCAGCATTTT. This encodes CASSQAGTGVQPQHF.

The rearrangement links TRBV5-8 to TRBJ2-1, with D perhaps matching TRBD1 or TRBD2 (5 bases each). Trimming shortened V by 7 bases and J by 4 bases, and 18 bases separated the two germline ends. This CDR3 is 15 amino acids long. Germline CDR1 reads SGHTS; CDR2 reads YDEGEE. The chain's CDR3 is CASALGPSRYNEQFF. Here the CDR3 DNA reads TGTGCCAGCGCCTTGGGGCCTAGCCGATACAATGAGCAGTTCTTC.

There are a few counts of this clone. The V call is TRBV6-5, the J call TRBJ2-2; 8 bases match TRBD2. Germline trimming cut 6 bases from V and 5 bases from J; bases unmatched to any gene: 8. The germline V gene has CDR1 MNHEY and CDR2 SVGAGI. The CDR3 loop spans 15 amino acids. The DNA of the CDR3 is TGTGCCAGCAGCCCAGCGGGAGAGGAGACCGGGGAGCTGTTTTTT. Encoded protein: CASSPAGEETGELFF.

The CDR3 reads CASSLGSRDEQYF. Written as DNA, the CDR3 is TGTGCCAGCAGCTTAGGGTCTAGAGACGAGCAGTACTTC. The J gene is TRBJ2-7, the V gene TRBV5-4; D gene unclear. V gave up 2 bases and J gave up 5 bases, with 11 bases separating them. The germline V gene has CDR1 SGHNT and CDR2 YYREEE (reference sequence). This CDR3 is built from 13 residues.

The V gene is TRBV6-1, the J gene TRBJ2-1, with 9 bases matching TRBD1. Trimming took 4 bases from V and 6 from J; bases not matched to a gene: 10. The germline CDR1 and CDR2 sequences are MNHNS and SASEGT. CDR3 length: 16 residues. The DNA for the CDR3 is TGTGCCAGCAGTGCTGGGACAGGGCCTTACCCCAATGAGCAGTTCTTC. This translates into CASSAGTGPYPNEQFF.

This clone was recorded only once. The chain carries TRBV6-5 and TRBJ2-5; D might be TRBD2 (6 bases). V was pared by 0 bases and J by 7 bases, with 18 bases between. Germline V lookup: CDR1 MNHEY, CDR2 SVGAGI. The CDR3 is 16 amino acids. CDR3 region: CASSYSGSWREGTQYF. The CDR3, as DNA: TGTGCCAGCAGTTACTCGGGGAGTTGGCGGGAAGGGACCCAGTACTTC.

V gene TRBV20-1 combines with J gene TRBJ2-2, with no clear D. Per germline, CDR1 DFQATT and CDR2 SNEGSKA (reference sequence). With 3 bases removed from V and 5 bases from J, the gap between germline ends came to 10 bases. The CDR3 is 13 residues long. The DNA for the CDR3 is TGCAGTGCTAGTAAAGGAGTGACCGGGGAGCTGTTTTTT. It codes for CSASKGVTGELFF.

Of note for this clone: Relative to the germline gene, one junction end is altered; a read error may explain this. J is TRBJ2-7 and V is TRBV11-1, with 11 bases fitting TRBD2. The CDR3 spans 15 residues. Germline loops: CDR1 SGHAT, CDR2 FQDESV (reference sequence). CDR3 loop: CASSLAGGEFYEQYF. CDR3 in DNA: TGTGCCAGCAGTTTAGCGGGAGGGGAATTCTACGAGCAGTACTTC.

The rearrangement links TRBV11-2 to TRBJ2-1, with a possible D match to TRBD2 (6 bases). This CDR3 has 16 residues. V was shortened by 0 bases and J by 0 bases, with 9 bases between the two germline ends. Germline V lookup: CDR1 SGHAT, CDR2 FQNNGV. DNA of the CDR3: TGTGCCAGCAGCTTAGATCTAGCGCGCTCCTACAATGAGCAGTTCTTC. Its protein product is CASSLDLARSYNEQFF.